The subject of this entry is one T cell receptor beta chain. Its antigen specificity is not known. Base qualities are not provided; no much larger clone lies one nucleotide away. These data belong to a study of molecular identifiers for immune sequencing clone quantification (dated by TCRdb to 2017 to 2018). With regard to the full study: For a replicate experiment, RNA from approximately 20,000 or 100,000 naive CD8 T cells was divided into five aliquots, of which four were sequenced. The study was a methods study using CD8 T cells to benchmark molecular-identifier clustering-based TCR repertoire sequencing (MIDCIRS) and TCR RNA copy counting. Paper-wide results and their limitations: Spiked-in Jurkat TCR RNA equal to a single cell's worth was reported to be detectable even within 1,100,000 naive CD8 T cells. Highly expanded clone sizes could be underestimated if identical TCR molecules share a barcode. Without barcode sub-clustering, chimeric consensus sequences inflated TCR diversity; chimeras reached as high as 47%. In CMV-specific effector cells, clones with more than 20 RNA copies accounted for over 97% of molecules, whereas in naive cells such clones accounted for under 1%. The naive libraries included spiked-in Jurkat TCR RNA (roughly 9 copies' worth), and this RNA is not part of the donor repertoire. Approximately 2.7 recovered TCR RNA copies per cell were obtained by modeling, versus around 10 by digital PCR, implying a capture efficiency of around 28%.

The library relied on PCR. Sequencing used an Illumina HiSeq 4000. Bulk TCR libraries were made following a previously described method, with the TCR primers given in Table S5. Purification of total RNA was performed with the Qiagen AllPrep DNA/RNA kit. Before analysis, reads from multiple sequencing runs of the same library were pooled. The paper's data handling went like this. Only reads with exact TCR constant sequence were kept, trimmed to 150 nt, and grouped by their 12-nt molecular barcodes. Reads inside each barcode group were sub-clustered using a 15% Levenshtein threshold, and a quality-weighted consensus sequence was constructed for each RNA molecule. Non-functional sequences were excluded, and lower-count sequences lying one edit away from another sequence were also excluded. Based on a fit of two negative binomial distributions, barcode sub-clusters having less than 20% of the maximum read count were discarded. TCRdb reprocessing: public reads trimmed at Q25 with fastp, clones called with MiXCR, in-frame beta chains kept. Entries are consolidated by CDR3 protein sequence, retaining the most common genes and DNA. The V and J calls follow TCRdb's processing rather than the paper's. The sample includes a few hundred thousand distinct CDR3 sequences, with about 20% observed a single time. The top ten constitute about 0.8% of the sample.

Libraries of naive CD8 T cells were built from anywhere between roughly 17,000 and 1,100,000 sorted cells, with 10%, 30% or 50% of the purified RNA used. Naive CD8 T cells, defined as CD8+CD4-CCR7+CD45RA+, were FACS-sorted into RLT Plus buffer on a BD FACSAria II. To test detection sensitivity, Jurkat RNA equal to some 11 TCR copies was added to samples of about 19,000-1,100,000 naive CD8 T cells. CD8 T cells were enriched using RosetteSep CD8+ T Cell Enrichment Cocktail and Ficoll-Paque, and the enriched cells then underwent ACK red cell lysis. The V end gives up 3 bases and the J end 2 bases, leaving 4 bases in the junction not matched to a gene. Taken from the germline V gene, the CDR1 and CDR2 loops are SGHTS and YDEGEE. Including the terminal cysteine and phenylalanine, the CDR3 comprises 14 residues. Only CDR3 DNA is held: 42 bases, read in frame from base 1.

The sequencing sample was made of naive CD8+ T cells from blood, with Jurkat cell RNA spiked in. The cell subset or site label corresponds to: FACS-sorted CD8+CD4-CCR7+CD45RA+ naive T cells. This receptor was identified in a human donor in good health. Some libraries in this study had Jurkat cell RNA spiked in. The chain employs TRBV5-8 and TRBJ2-7; 8 bases in the junction line up with TRBD2. The nucleotide sequence reads as follows: TGTGCCAGCAGCTCTCCGGGACTAGCCTACGAGCAGTACTTC. This yields the protein CASSSPGLAYEQYF.